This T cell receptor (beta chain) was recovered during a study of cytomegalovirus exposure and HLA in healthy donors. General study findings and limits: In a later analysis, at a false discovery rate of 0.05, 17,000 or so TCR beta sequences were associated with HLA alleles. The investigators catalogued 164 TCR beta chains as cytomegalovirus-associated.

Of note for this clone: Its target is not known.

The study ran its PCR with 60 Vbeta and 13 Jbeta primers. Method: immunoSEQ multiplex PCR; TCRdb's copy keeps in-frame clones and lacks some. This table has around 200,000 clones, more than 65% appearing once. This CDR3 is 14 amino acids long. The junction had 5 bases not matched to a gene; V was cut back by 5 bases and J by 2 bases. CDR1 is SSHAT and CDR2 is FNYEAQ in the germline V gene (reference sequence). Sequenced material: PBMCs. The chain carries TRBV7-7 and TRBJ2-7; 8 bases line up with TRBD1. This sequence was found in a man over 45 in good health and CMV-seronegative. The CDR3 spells CASSTGQGPYEQYF. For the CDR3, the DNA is TGTGCCAGCAGCACCGGACAGGGCCCCTACGAGCAGTACTTC.